The 25 T cell receptor beta chains below all came from one sample that was sequenced in a study of T cells after yellow fever vaccination. TCRdb re-analysed the 5' RACE reads in MiXCR, keeping a single row per CDR3 protein. The sample includes hundreds of thousands of distinct CDR3 sequences, less than 25% seen only once; the top ten take roughly a sixth. The source was PBMCs, collected about 20 days after the first yellow fever vaccination. The receptors were gathered from a man between 18 and 35 years old who received the YFV17D yellow fever vaccine.

CDR3 amino acids: CSVEVGLGTEAFF. The CDR3 region has the DNA TGCAGCGTTGAAGTAGGCTTGGGCACTGAAGCTTTCTTT. The chain recombines TRBV29-1 with TRBJ1-1; D remains ambiguous. Germline V lookup: CDR1 SQVTM, CDR2 ANQGSEA. The CDR3 contains 13 residues. Trimming took 1 base from V and 4 from J, leaving 10 bases between them.

The chain carries TRBV4-3 and TRBJ1-6; 7 positions match TRBD1. V gave up 2 bases and J gave up 6 bases; unmatched junction bases: 1. The CDR3 runs 14 residues. CDR1 is LGHNA, CDR2 YSLEER, per germline. The CDR3 nucleotides read TGCGCCAGCAGCCAACGACAGGGTAATTCACCCCTCCACTTT. It is translated as CASSQRQGNSPLHF.

This clonotype has more than one count but fewer than ten. This rearrangement joins TRBV28 to TRBJ2-3, with a possible D match to TRBD1 (5 bases). CDR1 is MDHEN and CDR2 is SYDVKM in the germline V gene. CDR3 length equals 18 residues. V lost 3 bases and J lost 2, with 21 bases in between. As DNA, the CDR3 is TGTGCCAGCAGTTTTAAGGGGCAGTGGTTAGCAGACACAGATACGCAGTATTTT. Protein product: CASSFKGQWLADTDTQYF.

The chain is built from TRBV12-3 or TRBV12-4 and TRBJ1-1; possibly TRBD1 for D (5 bases). The CDR3 length is 17 residues. Trimming pared 6 bases from V and 0 bases from J, leaving 20 bases between. CDR3 amino acids: CASSQIQGTFMNTEAFF. Written as DNA, the CDR3 is TGTGCCAGCAGCCAAATACAAGGGACGTTCATGAACACTGAAGCTTTCTTT.

The chain links TRBV5-1 to TRBJ2-5; 7 nucleotides agree with TRBD1. The CDR3 contains 17 residues. Trimming at V came to 0 bases and at J to 4 bases, leaving 12 bases not matched to a gene. In germline, CDR1 is SGHRS, CDR2 YFSETQ. The CDR3 loop is CASSLGSRGSGRETQYF. The CDR3 region has the DNA TGCGCCAGCAGCTTGGGGTCCAGGGGGAGTGGTCGAGAGACCCAGTACTTC. Together with reference TRBV5-1 and TRBJ2-5, the CDR3 gives the full variable domain: KAGVTQTPRYLIKTRGQQVTLSCSPISGHRSVSWYQQTPGQGLQFLFEYFSETQRNKGNFPGRFSGRQFSNSRSEMNVSTLELGDSALYLCASSLGSRGSGRETQYFGPGTRLLVL.

This clonotype was seen a few times. The gene calls are TRBV12-3 or TRBV12-4 and TRBJ1-1; D not certain. The CDR3 is made up of 14 amino acids. Trimming removed 7 bases at V and 3 bases at J, with 15 bases between. The CDR3: CASIYLAGYTEAFF. In DNA, the CDR3 is TGTGCCAGCATTTATTTAGCCGGTTACACTGAAGCTTTCTTT.

The chain uses TRBV7-9 and TRBJ2-5; 9 positions match TRBD1. Germline V gene sequence: CDR1 SEHNR, CDR2 FQNEAQ (reference sequence). The CDR3 contains 14 residues. The junction had 2 bases not matched to a gene; V was cut back by 3 bases and J by 3 bases. The CDR3 nucleotides are TGTGCCAGCAGCTTGACAGGGGGGGAAGAGACCCAGTACTTC. Its protein is CASSLTGGEETQYF.

The chain combines TRBV5-1 with TRBJ2-2, with D uncertain. This CDR3 is built from 12 residues. V was trimmed by 4 bases and J by 6 bases, leaving 7 bases between them. Germline CDR1 is SGHRS and CDR2 is YFSETQ. CDR3 sequence reads: CASSTGSGELFF. The DNA of the CDR3 is TGCGCCAGCAGCACCGGTTCCGGGGAGCTGTTTTTT.

There are many counts of this clonotype. The chain joins TRBV5-1 to TRBJ2-5; possibly TRBD2 for D (7 bases). Germline CDR1 reads SGHRS; CDR2 reads YFSETQ. The CDR3 is 16 residues long. With 2 bases removed from V and 5 bases from J, the gap between germline ends came to 19 bases. DNA of the CDR3: TGCGCCAGCAGCTTTCGGGGGGCAATTAAGTTGGAGACCCAGTACTTC. This sequence encodes CASSFRGAIKLETQYF.

The chain recombines TRBV7-9 with TRBJ1-6; perhaps TRBD1 as D (6 bases). The germline V and J ends were trimmed by 1 base and 10 bases, with 14 bases remaining between them. Germline V gene data show CDR1 as SEHNR and CDR2 as FQNEAQ (reference sequence). This CDR3 has 15 residues. The CDR3 coding sequence is TGTGCCAGCAGCTTAGTCAGGGGTAGCGGGTCACCCCTCCACTTT. Encoded protein: CASSLVRGSGSPLHF.

This clonotype has just a few counts. V gene TRBV29-1 combines with J gene TRBJ2-7; TRBD2 aligns across 9 bases. The CDR3 is 13 residues long. V lost 6 bases, J lost 6 bases, and 9 bases stayed unmatched. Germline CDR1 SQVTM, CDR2 ANQGSEA. CDR3 amino acids: CSVLWRGGREQYF. The CDR3 DNA follows: TGCAGCGTCTTGTGGCGGGGGGGCCGCGAGCAGTACTTC.

The CDR3 bases are TGCAGTGCTAGGAGGACAGGGATCTTCTACGAGCAGTACGTC. This codes for CSARRTGIFYEQYV. V usage is TRBV20-1 and J usage is TRBJ2-7; 8 nucleotides agree with TRBD1. The CDR3 is 14 residues long. With V trimmed by 3 bases and J by 3 bases, 7 bases remained unmatched. Germline CDR1 is DFQATT and CDR2 is SNEGSKA (reference sequence).

In the case of this clonotype: The junction and the germline gene differ at one end; a read error may be behind it. J is TRBJ2-2 and V is TRBV23-1; D perhaps matches TRBD1 (6 bases). TRBV23-1 is assigned to the ORF class and has an uncertain function. CDR3 length: 18 amino acids. The CDR3 loop reads CASGVNPGQRANAGELFF. DNA of the CDR3: TGCGCCAGCGGGGTTAACCCGGGACAAAGAGCGAACGCCGGGGAGCTGTTTTTT.

This chain links TRBV5-1 with TRBJ2-3; D ambiguous. The germline V gene encodes CDR1 SGHRS and CDR2 YFSETQ. The CDR3 runs to 13 residues. V shed 4 bases and J shed 5 bases, with 11 bases lying between them. The CDR3 spells CASSIMALDTQYF. The CDR3 DNA sequence: TGCGCCAGCAGCATAATGGCCTTAGATACGCAGTATTTT. Drawing the rest from reference TRBV5-1 and TRBJ2-3, the complete variable domain is KAGVTQTPRYLIKTRGQQVTLSCSPISGHRSVSWYQQTPGQGLQFLFEYFSETQRNKGNFPGRFSGRQFSNSRSEMNVSTLELGDSALYLCASSIMALDTQYFGPGTRLTVL.

The table lists this clonotype with a few counts. The chain joins TRBV12-3 or TRBV12-4 to TRBJ1-1, with TRBD1 as a possible D gene (6 bases). Trimming removed 6 bases at V and 10 bases at J, with 18 bases between. The CDR3 sequence is 13 residues long. CDR3 coding DNA: TGTGCCAGCAGGACACAGGGAGATGTTGGAGCTTTCTTT. Its translation: CASRTQGDVGAFF.

This clonotype was detected many times. The chain employs TRBV7-2 and TRBJ1-6; tentatively, D is TRBD1 (6 bases). V was clipped by 2 bases and J by 7 bases, with 15 bases between them. This CDR3 region has 16 residues. The germline V gene encodes CDR1 SGHTA and CDR2 FQGNSA. The CDR3 is CASSLSATGGNSPLHF. The CDR3, as DNA: TGTGCCAGCAGCTTATCGGCGACAGGAGGAAATTCACCCCTCCACTTT.

The rearrangement links TRBV28 to TRBJ2-3; TRBD2 matches at 7 bases. Germline V gene sequence: CDR1 MDHEN, CDR2 SYDVKM. This CDR3 spans 14 amino acids. The V segment lost 4 bases and the J segment 3 bases; nucleotides outside the gene matches: 4. The CDR3 bases are TGTGCCAGCAGTTCGGGAGGACGAACAGATACGCAGTATTTT. Its translation is CASSSGGRTDTQYF.

The table lists this clonotype with a count of one. The chain carries TRBV28 and TRBJ1-1; maybe TRBD1 (5 bases). V dropped 5 bases and J dropped 1 base, with 14 bases sitting between them. Germline V gene data show CDR1 as MDHEN and CDR2 as SYDVKM. CDR3 length: 15 residues. The CDR3 loop is CASSDRQPANTEAFF. The CDR3, as DNA: TGTGCCAGCAGTGACAGACAGCCGGCGAACACTGAAGCTTTCTTT.

The table lists this clonotype with a few counts. This rearrangement joins TRBV7-3 to TRBJ2-1; TRBD2 is a possible D gene (5 bases). V was shortened by 3 bases and J by 7 bases, with 13 bases between the two germline ends. Germline values: CDR1 SGHTA, CDR2 FQGTGA. The CDR3 contains 14 residues. CDR3 amino acids: CASSFVGRGNEQFF. The DNA for the CDR3 is TGTGCCAGCAGCTTCGTGGGGAGAGGTAATGAGCAGTTCTTC.

This clonotype was counted only a few times. The chain recombines TRBV12-3 or TRBV12-4 with TRBJ2-7; D unresolved. Trimming pared 6 bases from V and 5 bases from J, leaving 8 bases between. CDR3 size: 11 residues. This CDR3 is CASRTGNEQYF. In nucleotides, the CDR3 is TGTGCCAGCAGGACGGGCAACGAGCAGTACTTC.

CDR3 region: CATVTSGCRDTQYF. DNA for the CDR3: TGTGCCACCGTAACAAGCGGTTGTAGAGATACGCAGTATTTT. The chain couples TRBV24-1 to TRBJ2-3, with D possibly being TRBD2 (5 bases). V lost 9 bases and J 5 bases, leaving 17 bases between the germline ends. Germline CDR1 and CDR2: KGHDR and SFDVKD. This CDR3 is 14 amino acids long.

This clonotype has more than one count but fewer than ten. The V call is TRBV5-1, the J call TRBJ2-7; 9 bases are a match to TRBD1. J gave up 4 bases and V 2 bases, and 10 bases lay outside the gene matches. From germline, CDR1 is SGHRS and CDR2 YFSETQ. The CDR3 contains 16 residues. This CDR3 reads CASSLQSGTGTYEQYF. In DNA form, the CDR3 reads TGCGCCAGCAGCTTACAATCCGGGACAGGGACTTACGAGCAGTACTTC.

This clonotype was seen only a few times. The chain joins TRBV6-4 to TRBJ2-3; no definite D call. CDR1 is MRHNA and CDR2 is SNTAGT in the germline V gene. The CDR3 totals 15 residues. The V end was cut by 4 bases, the J end by 5 bases, with 16 bases between. Written as DNA, the CDR3 is TGTGCCAGCAGTGTTGCTGTTGGCGGCGAAGATACGCAGTATTTT. Translating it yields CASSVAVGGEDTQYF.

This clonotype has a handful of counts. The chain couples TRBV6-1 to TRBJ2-3, with D perhaps matching TRBD1 (6 bases). V lost 5 bases to trimming and J lost 1 base, with 16 bases between them. Looked up from germline, CDR1 is MNHNS and CDR2 is SASEGT. The CDR3 is 16 amino acids. The CDR3 nucleotides are TGTGCCAGCAGTCCAGGGGCTACCTCTGGCACAGATACGCAGTATTTT. Translating it yields CASSPGATSGTDTQYF.

This CDR3 reads CASSARTGTLNSPLHF. The CDR3 DNA follows: TGTGCCAGCAGCGCTCGGACAGGGACTCTAAATTCACCCCTCCACTTT. The rearrangement uses TRBV7-9 and TRBJ1-6; 8 bases align to TRBD1. This CDR3 is 16 amino acids long. J lost 7 bases, V lost 5 bases, and 10 bases had no gene match. Looked up from germline, CDR1 is SEHNR and CDR2 is FQNEAQ (reference sequence).